The entry that follows covers one TCR beta chain sequence. The antigen remains unidentified. This sample is part of a study of post-analysis software for immune sequencing data. The wider study: Included courses were relapsing-remitting and secondary progressive multiple sclerosis; progressive-relapsing multiple sclerosis was also included.

The TCR beta cDNA libraries contained unique molecular identifiers. TCRdb re-called the PCR reads with MiXCR, one entry per CDR3 protein. The sample lists about 680,000 distinct CDR3 sequences, approximately 60% occurring once. CDR1 and CDR2 (germline): SEHNR, FQNEAQ (reference sequence). The CDR3 covers 13 residues. Trimming cost V 5 bases and J 4 bases; bases outside gene matches: 3. General study results and limits: The five TRBV segments detected at higher frequency in patients than in controls included TRBV5-6, TRBV5-1 and TRBV20-1.

The source is a girl aged 2 to 9 with multiple sclerosis. This chain links TRBV7-9 with TRBJ2-3; TRBD2 aligns across 7 bases. Specimen: blood. The CDR3: CASSHRGADTQYF. CDR3 bases: TGTGCCAGCAGCCATCGGGGGGCAGATACGCAGTATTTT.